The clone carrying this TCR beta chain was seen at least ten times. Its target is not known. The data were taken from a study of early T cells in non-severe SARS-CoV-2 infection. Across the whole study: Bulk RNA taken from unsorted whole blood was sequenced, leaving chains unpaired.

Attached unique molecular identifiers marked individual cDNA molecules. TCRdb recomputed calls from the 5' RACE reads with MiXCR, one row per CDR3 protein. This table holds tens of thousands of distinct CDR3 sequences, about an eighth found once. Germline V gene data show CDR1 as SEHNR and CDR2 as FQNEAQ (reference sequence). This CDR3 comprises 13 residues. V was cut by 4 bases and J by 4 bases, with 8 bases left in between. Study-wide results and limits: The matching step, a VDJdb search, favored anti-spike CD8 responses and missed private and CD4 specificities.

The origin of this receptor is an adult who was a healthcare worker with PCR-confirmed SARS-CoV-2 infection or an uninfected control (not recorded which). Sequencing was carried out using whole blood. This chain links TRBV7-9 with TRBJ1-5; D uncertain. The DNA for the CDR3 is TGTGCCAGCAGCTCCACAGATAATCAGCCCCAGCATTTT. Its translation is CASSSTDNQPQHF.